These 22 T cell receptor beta chains came from one sample sequenced in a study of cytomegalovirus exposure and HLA in healthy donors. Profiled with immunoSEQ multiplex PCR; TCRdb holds only in-frame clones, not every one. Of tens of thousands of clones in the sample, 90% to 95% are singletons; the top ten hold about 2.2%. Material for sequencing was PBMCs. Receptors were obtained from a woman between 25 and 40 years old in good health and CMV-seronegative.

The CDR3, as DNA: TGTGCCAGCAGCGTAGTGTCGACTAGCGGGATCGATGAGCAGTTCTTC. The encoded protein is CASSVVSTSGIDEQFF. The rearrangement links TRBV9 to TRBJ2-1; 11 bases map to TRBD2. The V segment lost 0 bases and the J segment 8 bases; nucleotides outside the gene matches: 7. Germline V lookup: CDR1 SGDLS, CDR2 YYNGEE. CDR3 length: 16 amino acids.

This rearrangement joins TRBV7-9 to TRBJ2-1, with 12 bases fitting TRBD2. Germline V gene data show CDR1 as SEHNR and CDR2 as FQNEAQ (reference sequence). Losses at the gene ends were 1 base for V and 6 bases for J; bases not matched to a gene: 7. CDR3 length: 17 amino acids. CDR3 in amino acids: CASSLGLAGDEPNEQFF. CDR3 nucleotide sequence: TGTGCCAGCAGCTTAGGACTAGCGGGAGACGAGCCCAATGAGCAGTTCTTC.

The CDR3 spells CASSPPGTGGTEAFF. The DNA of the CDR3 is TGTGCCAGCAGTCCTCCCGGGACGGGGGGGACTGAAGCTTTCTTT. V usage is TRBV28 and J usage is TRBJ1-1; possibly TRBD1 for D (5 bases). Deletions cut 5 bases from V and 5 bases from J, with 18 bases between. CDR3 size: 15 residues. Germline CDR1 MDHEN, CDR2 SYDVKM.

This clone was counted a few times. The chain uses TRBV9 and TRBJ1-2, with D possibly TRBD1 on 6 matching bases. There are 14 residues in the CDR3. CDR1 and CDR2 from the germline V gene are SGDLS and YYNGEE. Trimming removed 0 bases from V and 8 bases from J, with 14 bases in between. DNA for the CDR3: TGTGCCAGCAGCGTAGGGCAGGGGACGAGGGGCTACACCTTC. This codes for CASSVGQGTRGYTF. The variable domain in full, with the rest retrieved from reference TRBV9 and TRBJ1-2, is DSGVTQTPKHLITATGQRVTLRCSPRSGDLSVYWYQQSLDQGLQFLIQYYNGEERAKGNILERFSAQQFPDLHSELNLSSLELGDSALYFCASSVGQGTRGYTFGSGTRLTVV.

This chain connects TRBV18 to TRBJ1-1; possible D gene TRBD1, 6 bases. CDR1 is KGHSH and CDR2 is LQKENI in the germline V gene. V shed 2 bases and J shed 1 base, with 8 bases lying between them. CDR3 length: 14 amino acids. CDR3 DNA: TGTGCCAGCTCACCAAACAGGGCGAACACTGAAGCTTTCTTT. Protein sequence: CASSPNRANTEAFF.

This chain connects TRBV9 to TRBJ1-1; D is perhaps TRBD1 (6 bases). V dropped 6 bases and J dropped 1 base, with 13 bases sitting between them. The CDR3 is 14 amino acids. Germline CDR1 is SGDLS and CDR2 is YYNGEE. This CDR3 is CASTKDRSNTEAFF. The CDR3 coding sequence is TGTGCCAGCACTAAGGACAGATCGAACACTGAAGCTTTCTTT.

The rearrangement links TRBV6-5 to TRBJ2-1; a possible D gene is TRBD2 (6 bases). CDR3 length: 11 amino acids. Trimming left V 6 bases short and J 9 bases short, with 9 bases between. CDR1 and CDR2 from the germline V gene are MNHEY and SVGAGI. This CDR3 reads CASRVGGEQFF. In nucleotides, the CDR3 is TGTGCCAGCAGGGTGGGGGGTGAGCAGTTCTTC.

V gene TRBV19 combines with J gene TRBJ2-1, with a tentative D call TRBD2 (6 bases). The germline CDR1 and CDR2 sequences are LNHDA and SQIVND (reference sequence). This CDR3 is 13 amino acids long. V was shortened by 6 bases and J by 8 bases, with 14 bases between the two germline ends. CDR3 bases: TGTGCCAGTAGAACGACTAGTTTGGATGAGCAGTTCTTC. This translates into CASRTTSLDEQFF.

The CDR3 DNA reads TGTGCCAGTAGTATAGTGGGACAGTCCTACGAGCAGTACTTC. The encoded protein is CASSIVGQSYEQYF. V gene TRBV19 combines with J gene TRBJ2-7, with 7 nucleotides matching TRBD1. Per germline, CDR1 LNHDA and CDR2 SQIVND (reference sequence). CDR3 length: 14 amino acids. V was clipped by 1 base and J by 1 base; unmatched bases: 1. Variable domain in full (rest from reference TRBV19 and TRBJ2-7): DGGITQSPKYLFRKEGQNVTLSCEQNLNHDAMYWYRQDPGQGLRLIYYSQIVNDFQKGDIAEGYSVSREKKESFPLTVTSAQKNPTAFYLCASSIVGQSYEQYFGPGTRLTVT.

With respect to this clone: The junction differs from germline at one of its ends, possibly a read error. This chain links TRBV7-7 with TRBJ2-1; 7 nucleotides line up with TRBD2. The CDR3 consists of 15 residues. Germline assignment: CDR1 SSHAT and CDR2 FNYEAQ (reference sequence). CDR3 in DNA: TGTGCTAGCAGCTCCGCCCGGGGGGATAGCAATGAGCAGTTCTTC. Translated: CASSSARGDSNEQFF. Filled out from reference TRBV7-7 and TRBJ2-1, the complete variable domain reads GAGVSQSPRYKVTKRGQDVTLRCDPISSHATLYWYQQALGQGPEFLTYFNYEAQPDKSGLPSDRFSAERPEGSISTLTIQRTEQRDSAMYRCASSSARGDSNEQFFGPGTRLTVL.

This sequence joins TRBV25-1 and TRBJ2-5, with 7 bases matching TRBD2. CDR3 length: 14 residues. With 4 bases clipped from V and 2 bases from J, the junction kept 4 bases outside the gene matches. Germline V gene data show CDR1 as MGHDK and CDR2 as SYGVNS. In DNA form, the CDR3 reads TGTGCCAGCAGTGCAACGGGACTACAAGAGACCCAGTACTTC. This encodes CASSATGLQETQYF.

This chain uses TRBV19 with TRBJ2-7, with 8 bases fitting TRBD2. The ends lost 11 bases at V and 2 bases at J; junction bases unmatched: 14. Germline CDR1 LNHDA, CDR2 SQIVND (reference sequence). The CDR3 spans 15 residues. The CDR3 protein is CAPNRGGLKTYEQYF. CDR3 nucleotides: TGTGCCCCAAACCGGGGGGGACTTAAGACCTACGAGCAGTACTTC.

This sequence joins TRBV18 and TRBJ2-7, with TRBD1 matching over 7 bases. With 6 bases clipped from V and 6 bases from J, the junction kept 11 bases outside the gene matches. This CDR3 contains 14 residues. Germline loops: CDR1 KGHSH, CDR2 LQKENI. This CDR3 is CASSRGGRGSEQYF. The CDR3 DNA sequence: TGTGCCAGCTCCCGAGGGGGCAGAGGGAGCGAGCAGTACTTC. Full variable domain (rest looked up from reference TRBV18 and TRBJ2-7): NAGVMQNPRHLVRRRGQEARLRCSPMKGHSHVYWYRQLPEEGLKFMVYLQKENIIDESGMPKERFSAEFPKEGPSILRIQQVVRGDSAAYFCASSRGGRGSEQYFGPGTRLTVT.

This clone was seen only a few times. This chain uses TRBV11-2 with TRBJ2-3; 7 nucleotides line up with TRBD1. The J segment lost 4 bases and the V segment lost 3 bases, leaving 4 bases of the junction unmatched. CDR3 length: 14 residues. CDR1 and CDR2 (germline): SGHAT, FQNNGV. This chain's CDR3 is CASSFQGVSDTQYF. CDR3 nucleotides: TGTGCCAGCAGCTTTCAGGGGGTCTCAGATACGCAGTATTTT. Together with reference TRBV11-2 and TRBJ2-3, the CDR3 gives the full variable domain: EAGVAQSPRYKIIEKRQSVAFWCNPISGHATLYWYQQILGQGPKLLIQFQNNGVVDDSQLPKDRFSAERLKGVDSTLKIQPAKLEDSAVYLCASSFQGVSDTQYFGPGTRLTVL.

The chain links TRBV7-9 to TRBJ1-1, with a weak D call TRBD1 (5 bases). The CDR3 is made up of 15 amino acids. Germline assignment: CDR1 SEHNR and CDR2 FQNEAQ (reference sequence). With 5 bases removed from V and 3 bases from J, the gap between germline ends came to 16 bases. The CDR3 DNA follows: TGTGCCAGCAGCGTTTCAAAAGGGGTGGACACTGAAGCTTTCTTT. Translation gives CASSVSKGVDTEAFF.

This chain joins TRBV19 and TRBJ1-3, with 8 bases identical to TRBD1. The length of the CDR3 is 16 residues. J gave up 1 base and V 6 bases, and 8 bases lay outside the gene matches. Germline assignment: CDR1 LNHDA and CDR2 SQIVND (reference sequence). The CDR3 region has the DNA TGTGCCAGTAGCTTGTATCAGGGGGCTTCTGGAAACACCATATATTTT. It is translated as CASSLYQGASGNTIYF.

The CDR3, as DNA: TGTGCCAGCAGCCAAGTCATGGGCCCCTACGAGCAGTACTTC. Its translation: CASSQVMGPYEQYF. The V call is TRBV14, the J call TRBJ2-7, with unresolved D. CDR1 and CDR2 from the germline V gene are SGHDN and FVKESK. The CDR3 runs to 14 residues. The V end was cut by 1 base, the J end by 2 bases, with 9 bases between.

This chain links TRBV7-9 with TRBJ1-1; D possibly corresponds to TRBD1 (5 bases). CDR1 is SEHNR, CDR2 FQNEAQ, per germline (reference sequence). V dropped 5 bases and J dropped 0 bases, with 7 bases sitting between them. The CDR3 runs 13 residues. For the CDR3, the DNA is TGTGCCAGCAGCCTGACAGTGAACACTGAAGCTTTCTTT. This sequence encodes CASSLTVNTEAFF. The entire variable domain, with the rest obtained from reference TRBV7-9 and TRBJ1-1, is as follows: DTGVSQNPRHKITKRGQNVTFRCDPISEHNRLYWYRQTLGQGPEFLTYFQNEAQLEKSRLLSDRFSAERPKGSFSTLEIQRTEQGDSAMYLCASSLTVNTEAFFGQGTRLTVV.

The chain uses TRBV11-3 and TRBJ2-1; 11 bases are shared with TRBD2. CDR1 SGHNT and CDR2 YENEEA come from the germline V gene. The V and J ends lost 5 bases and 6 bases, in that order; junction bases with no gene match: 9. This CDR3 region has 16 residues. The CDR3 nucleotides read TGTGCCAGCAGCCCGGGGCTAGCGGGAGGCGCCAATGAGCAGTTCTTC. Translated: CASSPGLAGGANEQFF.

The gene calls are TRBV6-1 and TRBJ2-5; maybe TRBD1 (6 bases). Germline CDR1 MNHNS, CDR2 SASEGT. CDR3 size: 15 residues. The V gene lost 4 bases and the J gene lost 1 base, with 13 bases spanning the gap. The CDR3 is CASSVTGTPQETQYF. DNA of the CDR3: TGTGCCAGCAGTGTAACCGGGACACCCCAAGAGACCCAGTACTTC.

This chain links TRBV6-6 with TRBJ2-6; weak D call: TRBD1 (6 bases). The CDR3 sequence is 16 residues long. V dropped 11 bases and J dropped 1 base, with 18 bases sitting between them. Germline values: CDR1 MNHNY, CDR2 SVGAGI (reference sequence). CDR3 region: CACLGGAGSGANVLTF. The CDR3 DNA follows: TGTGCCTGCCTTGGGGGCGCCGGATCTGGGGCCAACGTCCTGACTTTC.

The V gene is TRBV6-5, the J gene TRBJ2-5, with TRBD2 matching over 9 bases. The junction had 6 bases not matched to a gene; V was cut back by 5 bases and J by 5 bases. The CDR3 runs 14 residues. In germline, CDR1 is MNHEY, CDR2 SVGAGI. In DNA, the CDR3 is TGTGCCAGCAGTCCCGGGACTAGCCGTGAGACCCAGTACTTC. This codes for CASSPGTSRETQYF.